This TCR beta chain derives from a study of T cells in Graves' hyperthyroidism and ophthalmopathy. Study context: Peripheral blood was obtained at initial diagnosis, preceding any treatment.

Comments on this clonotype: Its antigen is as yet unknown.

Whole-study results and caveats: The model's output predicted ophthalmopathy at a median of around 7 months prior to onset. Also found in blood were most expanded thyroid clonotypes above 0.001.

TCR beta CDR3 region amplification was performed from RNA transcripts. Initially, a first-round RT-PCR of the TCR CDR3 employed the HTBI primer set. TCRdb passed the multiplex PCR reads through MiXCR, listing each CDR3 protein once. The table lists 530,000 or so distinct CDR3 sequences, approximately 25% of them singletons. The clonotype comes from a woman aged 25-40 years with Graves' ophthalmopathy. Sequencing input: blood.

This chain's CDR3 is CASSYLVPLQAVNTGELFF. CDR3 coding DNA: TGTGCCAGCAGTTACTTGGTACCCCTGCAGGCTGTTAACACCGGGGAGCTGTTTTTT. The genes are TRBV6-2 or TRBV6-3 and TRBJ2-2; D uncertain. CDR3 length: 19 amino acids. Germline CDR1 reads MNHEY; CDR2 reads SVGEGT. V shed 1 base and J shed 2 bases, with 20 bases lying between them.